This TCR beta chain was observed in a study of blood T cell repertoires in COVID-19. Cohort allocation depended upon clinical history that participants reported. Germline V CDR1 and CDR2: SEHNR, FQNEAQ (reference sequence). The CDR3 contains 16 residues. The V end was cut by 5 bases, the J end by 5 bases, with 19 bases between. Produced via immunoSEQ multiplex PCR; TCRdb's table is partial and in-frame only. The table shows 200,000 to 250,000 clones, with roughly 89% occurring only once. This clonotype originated in a man aged 18 to 29 with acute COVID-19. V gene TRBV7-9 combines with J gene TRBJ2-1, with D possibly matching TRBD1 (6 bases). Sequencing was done on a sample of PBMCs or T cells enriched from blood (not recorded which). The CDR3 region is CASSVGQFPSNNEQFF. The CDR3 region has the DNA TGTGCCAGCAGCGTAGGACAGTTCCCATCTAACAATGAGCAGTTCTTC.